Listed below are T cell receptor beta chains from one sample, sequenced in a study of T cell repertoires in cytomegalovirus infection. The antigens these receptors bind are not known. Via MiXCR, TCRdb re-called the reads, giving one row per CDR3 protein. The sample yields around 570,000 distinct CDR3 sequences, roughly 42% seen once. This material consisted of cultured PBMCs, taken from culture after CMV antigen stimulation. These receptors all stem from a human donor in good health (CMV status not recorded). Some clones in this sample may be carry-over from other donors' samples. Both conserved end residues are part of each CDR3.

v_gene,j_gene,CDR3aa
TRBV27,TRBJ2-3,CASSLGTSGFSDTQYF
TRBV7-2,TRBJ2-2,CASSSQGLAGAGELFF
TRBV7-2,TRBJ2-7,CASSLGRPTYEQYF
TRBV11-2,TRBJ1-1,CAWTQGFTEAFF
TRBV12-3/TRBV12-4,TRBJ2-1,CASSPSGALVVNEQFF
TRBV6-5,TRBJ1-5,CASSYTTGRPQHF
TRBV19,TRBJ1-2,CASSTDRVYGYTF
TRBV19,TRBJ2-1,CASSEMTFSGRAGGGNEQFF
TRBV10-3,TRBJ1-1,CAISGGGLRTEAFF
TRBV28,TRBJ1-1,CASSIQENTEAFF
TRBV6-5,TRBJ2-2,CASSYAGGPGELFF
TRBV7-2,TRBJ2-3,CASSLATSGVYF
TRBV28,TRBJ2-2,CASSSDTRQVLTGELFF
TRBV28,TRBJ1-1,CASSTPGQMNTEAFF
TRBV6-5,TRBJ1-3,CASSEGHPRDRGYTIYF
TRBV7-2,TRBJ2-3,CASSSPFGAGGPTDTQYF
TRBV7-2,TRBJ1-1,CASNSLAVTEAFF
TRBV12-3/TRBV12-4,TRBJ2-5,CASSSSGGAEETQYF
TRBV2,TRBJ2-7,CASIGMGGEPYEQYF
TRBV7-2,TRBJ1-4,CASSFTTNEKLFF
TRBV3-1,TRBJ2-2,CASGRTSGGADTGELFF
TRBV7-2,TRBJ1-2,CASSFEDYGYTF
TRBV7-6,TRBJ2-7,CASSLRQGAAPSYEQYF
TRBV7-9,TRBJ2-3,CASSPRRDYTDTQYF
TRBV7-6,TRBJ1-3,CASSLSAVSGNTIYF
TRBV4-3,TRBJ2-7,CASSPDRGREQDEQYF
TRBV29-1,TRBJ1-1,CSVEDGATEAFF
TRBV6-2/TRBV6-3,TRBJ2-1,CASSQQGESYNEQFF
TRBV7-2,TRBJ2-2,CASSTRGVTNTGELFF
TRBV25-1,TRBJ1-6,CASRGGFNSPLHF
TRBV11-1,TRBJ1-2,CASSPWEGRGYGYTF
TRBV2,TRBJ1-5,CASSEGTEYQPQHF
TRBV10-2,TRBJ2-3,CASIGGMRTDTQYF
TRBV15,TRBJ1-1,CATSRDRRLEAFF
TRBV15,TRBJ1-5,CATSSEGVSNQPQHF
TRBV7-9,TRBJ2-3,CASSPRGLRGQGADTQYF
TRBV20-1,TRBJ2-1,CSAQTGSRGNEQFF
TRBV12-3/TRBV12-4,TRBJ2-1,CASSLVLPGHNEQFF
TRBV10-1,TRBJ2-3,CASSDSAGTDTQYF
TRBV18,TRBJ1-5,CASSPNGGDSNQPQHF
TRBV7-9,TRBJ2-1,CASSPHGGEQFF
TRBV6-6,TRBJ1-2,CASSPRDSPYYYGYTF
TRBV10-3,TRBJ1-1,CAISVGGYSEAFF
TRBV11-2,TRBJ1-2,CASSLGFRGLNYGYTF
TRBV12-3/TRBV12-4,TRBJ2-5,CASKPGLDQETQYF
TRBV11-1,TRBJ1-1,CASSLQGQRAFF
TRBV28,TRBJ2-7,CASSSNRARFHYEQYF